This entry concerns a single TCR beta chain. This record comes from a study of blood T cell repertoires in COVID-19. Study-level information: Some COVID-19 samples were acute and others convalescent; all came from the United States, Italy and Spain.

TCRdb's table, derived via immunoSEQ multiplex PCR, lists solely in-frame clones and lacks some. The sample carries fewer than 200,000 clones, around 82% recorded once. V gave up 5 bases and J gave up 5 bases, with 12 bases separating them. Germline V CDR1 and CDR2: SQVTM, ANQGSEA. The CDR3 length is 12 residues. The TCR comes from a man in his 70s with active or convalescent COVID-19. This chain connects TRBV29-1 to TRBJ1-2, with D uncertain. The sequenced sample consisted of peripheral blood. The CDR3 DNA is TGCAGCGTTTTTACGGAGCTATATGGCTACACCTTC. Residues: CSVFTELYGYTF.